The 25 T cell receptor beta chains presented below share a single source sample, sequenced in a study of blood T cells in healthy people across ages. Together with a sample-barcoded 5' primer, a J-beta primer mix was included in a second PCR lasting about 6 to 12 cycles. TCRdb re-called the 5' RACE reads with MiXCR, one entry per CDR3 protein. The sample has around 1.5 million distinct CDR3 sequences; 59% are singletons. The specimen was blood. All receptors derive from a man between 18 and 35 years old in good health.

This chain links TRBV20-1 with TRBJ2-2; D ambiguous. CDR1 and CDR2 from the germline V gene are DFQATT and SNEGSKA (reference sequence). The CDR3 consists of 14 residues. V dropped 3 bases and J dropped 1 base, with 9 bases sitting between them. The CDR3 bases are TGCAGTGCTAGGGCGACTGGGAACACCGGGGAGCTGTTTTTT. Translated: CSARATGNTGELFF.

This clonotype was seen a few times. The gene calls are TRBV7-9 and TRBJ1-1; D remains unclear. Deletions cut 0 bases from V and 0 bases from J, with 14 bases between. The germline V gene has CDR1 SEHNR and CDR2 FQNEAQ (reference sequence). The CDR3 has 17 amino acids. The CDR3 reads CASSLAGGYGMNTEAFF. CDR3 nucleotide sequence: TGTGCCAGCAGCTTAGCCGGCGGTTATGGGATGAACACTGAAGCTTTCTTT.

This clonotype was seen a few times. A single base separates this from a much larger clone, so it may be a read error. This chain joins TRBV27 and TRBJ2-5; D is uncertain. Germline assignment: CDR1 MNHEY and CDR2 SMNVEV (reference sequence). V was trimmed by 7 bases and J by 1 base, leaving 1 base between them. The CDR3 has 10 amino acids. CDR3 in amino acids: CASTQETQYF. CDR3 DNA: TGTGCCAGCACCCAAGAGACCCAGTACTTC.

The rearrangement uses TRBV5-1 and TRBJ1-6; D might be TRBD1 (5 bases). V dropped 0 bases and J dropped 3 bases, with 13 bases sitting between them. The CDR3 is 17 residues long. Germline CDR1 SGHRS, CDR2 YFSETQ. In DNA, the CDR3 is TGCGCCAGCAGCTTGGTTGGGACTGGAAGCTATAATTCACCCCTCCACTTT. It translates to CASSLVGTGSYNSPLHF.

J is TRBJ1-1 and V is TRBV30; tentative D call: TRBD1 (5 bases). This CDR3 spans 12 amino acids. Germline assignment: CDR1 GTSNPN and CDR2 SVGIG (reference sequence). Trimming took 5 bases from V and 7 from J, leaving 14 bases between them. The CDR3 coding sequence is TGTGCCTGGGGAATGGGGGGGATTGAAGCTTTCTTT. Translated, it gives CAWGMGGIEAFF.

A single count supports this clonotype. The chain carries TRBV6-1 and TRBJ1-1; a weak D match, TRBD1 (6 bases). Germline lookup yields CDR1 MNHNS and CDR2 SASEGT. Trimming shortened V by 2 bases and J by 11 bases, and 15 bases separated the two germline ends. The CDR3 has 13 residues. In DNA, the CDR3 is TGTGCCAGCAGTGAAACTATACAGGGTGACGCTTTCTTT. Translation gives CASSETIQGDAFF.

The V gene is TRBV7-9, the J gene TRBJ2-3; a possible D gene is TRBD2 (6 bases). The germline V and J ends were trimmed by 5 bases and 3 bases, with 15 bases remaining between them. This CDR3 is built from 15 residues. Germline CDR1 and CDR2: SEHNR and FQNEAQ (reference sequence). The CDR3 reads CASSRGGERTDTQYF. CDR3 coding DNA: TGTGCCAGCAGCCGGGGAGGAGAAAGAACAGATACGCAGTATTTT. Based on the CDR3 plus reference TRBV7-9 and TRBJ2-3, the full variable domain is DTGVSQNPRHKITKRGQNVTFRCDPISEHNRLYWYRQTLGQGPEFLTYFQNEAQLEKSRLLSDRFSAERPKGSFSTLEIQRTEQGDSAMYLCASSRGGERTDTQYFGPGTRLTVL.

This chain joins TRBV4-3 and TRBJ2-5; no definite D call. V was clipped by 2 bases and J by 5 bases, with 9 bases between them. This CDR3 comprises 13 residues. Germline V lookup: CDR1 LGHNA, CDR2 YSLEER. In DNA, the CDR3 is TGCGCCAGCAGCCAACATCTGGGTGAGACCCAGTACTTC. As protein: CASSQHLGETQYF.

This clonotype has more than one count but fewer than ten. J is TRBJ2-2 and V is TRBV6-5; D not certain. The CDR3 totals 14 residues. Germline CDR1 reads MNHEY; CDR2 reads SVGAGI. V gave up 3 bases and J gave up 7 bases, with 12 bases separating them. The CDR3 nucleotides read TGTGCCAGCAGTTATGACCAGAGTATCGGGGAGCTGTTTTTT. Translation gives CASSYDQSIGELFF.

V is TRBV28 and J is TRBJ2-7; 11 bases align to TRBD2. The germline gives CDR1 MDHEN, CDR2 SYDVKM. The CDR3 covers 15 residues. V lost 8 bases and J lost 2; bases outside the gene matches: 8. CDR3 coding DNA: TGTGCCAGCTTGTCGATGACTAGCGGGACCTACGAGCAGTACTTC. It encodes CASLSMTSGTYEQYF.

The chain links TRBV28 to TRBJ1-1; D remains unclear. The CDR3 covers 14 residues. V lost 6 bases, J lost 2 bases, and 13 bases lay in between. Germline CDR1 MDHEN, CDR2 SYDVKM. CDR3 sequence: CASRAGRVNTEAFF. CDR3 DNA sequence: TGTGCCAGCAGGGCCGGGAGGGTTAACACTGAAGCTTTCTTT.

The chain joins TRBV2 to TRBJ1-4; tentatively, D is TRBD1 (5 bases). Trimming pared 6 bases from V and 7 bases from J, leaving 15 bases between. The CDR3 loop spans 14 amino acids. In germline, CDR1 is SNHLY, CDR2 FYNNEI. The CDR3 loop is CASRQSGLGEKLFF. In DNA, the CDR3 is TGTGCCAGCAGACAGTCGGGACTAGGTGAAAAACTGTTTTTT.

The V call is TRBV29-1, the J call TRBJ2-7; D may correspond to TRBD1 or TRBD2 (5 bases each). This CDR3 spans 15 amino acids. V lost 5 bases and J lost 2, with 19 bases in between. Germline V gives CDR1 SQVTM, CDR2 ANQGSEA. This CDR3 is CSVTAVRGDPYEQYF. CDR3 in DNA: TGCAGCGTTACGGCGGTCCGAGGGGACCCCTACGAGCAGTACTTC.

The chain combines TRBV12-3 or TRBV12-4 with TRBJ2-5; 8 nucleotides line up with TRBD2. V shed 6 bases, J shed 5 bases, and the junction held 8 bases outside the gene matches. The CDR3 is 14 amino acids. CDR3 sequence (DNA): TGTGCCAGCAGACGGCTCGGGGGGGTGGAGACCCAGTACTTC. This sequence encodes CASRRLGGVETQYF.

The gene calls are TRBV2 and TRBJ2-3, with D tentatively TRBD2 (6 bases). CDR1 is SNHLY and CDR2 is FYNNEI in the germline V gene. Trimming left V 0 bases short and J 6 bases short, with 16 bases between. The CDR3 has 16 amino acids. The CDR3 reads CASSEAEGGIFDTQYF. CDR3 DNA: TGTGCCAGCAGTGAAGCGGAGGGCGGGATCTTCGATACGCAGTATTTT.

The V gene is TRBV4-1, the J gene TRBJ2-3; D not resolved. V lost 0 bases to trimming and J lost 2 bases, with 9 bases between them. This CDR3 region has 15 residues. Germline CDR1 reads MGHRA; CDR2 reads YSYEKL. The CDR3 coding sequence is TGCGCCAGCAGCCAAGAGGGGAAATACACAGATACGCAGTATTTT. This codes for CASSQEGKYTDTQYF.

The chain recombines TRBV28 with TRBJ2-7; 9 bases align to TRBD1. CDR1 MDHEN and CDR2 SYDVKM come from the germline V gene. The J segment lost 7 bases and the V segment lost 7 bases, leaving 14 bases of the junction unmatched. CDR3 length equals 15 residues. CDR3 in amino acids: CASIDAGTGTREQYF. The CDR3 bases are TGTGCCAGCATCGACGCGGGGACAGGGACAAGGGAGCAGTACTTC.

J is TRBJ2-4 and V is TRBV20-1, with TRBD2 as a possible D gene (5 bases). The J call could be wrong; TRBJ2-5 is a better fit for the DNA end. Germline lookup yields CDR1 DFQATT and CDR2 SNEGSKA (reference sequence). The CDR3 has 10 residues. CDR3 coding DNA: TGCAGTGCGGACTCTGGGACCCAGTACTTC. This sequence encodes CSADSGTQYF.

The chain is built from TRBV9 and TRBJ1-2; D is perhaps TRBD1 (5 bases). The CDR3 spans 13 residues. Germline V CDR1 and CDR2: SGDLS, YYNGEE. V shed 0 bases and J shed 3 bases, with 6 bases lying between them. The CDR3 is CASSVGGDYGYTF. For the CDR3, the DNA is TGTGCCAGCAGCGTAGGAGGGGACTATGGCTACACCTTC.

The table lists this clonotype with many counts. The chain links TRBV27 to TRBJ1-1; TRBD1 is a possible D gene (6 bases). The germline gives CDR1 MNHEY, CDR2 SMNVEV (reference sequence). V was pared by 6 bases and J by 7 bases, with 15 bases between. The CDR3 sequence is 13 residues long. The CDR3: CASRSWGRGEAFF. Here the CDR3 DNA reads TGTGCCAGCAGGTCATGGGGGCGCGGTGAAGCTTTCTTT.

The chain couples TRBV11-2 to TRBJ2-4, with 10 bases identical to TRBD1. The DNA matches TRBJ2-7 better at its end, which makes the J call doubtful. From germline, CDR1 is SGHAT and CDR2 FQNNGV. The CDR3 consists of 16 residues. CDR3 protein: CASSLEGDRGPYEQYF. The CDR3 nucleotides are TGTGCCAGCAGCTTAGAGGGGGACAGGGGCCCCTACGAGCAGTACTTC.

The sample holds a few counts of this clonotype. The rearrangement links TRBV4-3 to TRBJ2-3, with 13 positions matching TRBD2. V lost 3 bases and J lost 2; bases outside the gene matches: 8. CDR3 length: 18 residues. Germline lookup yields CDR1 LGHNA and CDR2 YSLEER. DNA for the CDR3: TGCGCCAGCAGCCACCAACTAGCGGGGGGGCCGGTCACAGATACGCAGTATTTT. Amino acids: CASSHQLAGGPVTDTQYF.

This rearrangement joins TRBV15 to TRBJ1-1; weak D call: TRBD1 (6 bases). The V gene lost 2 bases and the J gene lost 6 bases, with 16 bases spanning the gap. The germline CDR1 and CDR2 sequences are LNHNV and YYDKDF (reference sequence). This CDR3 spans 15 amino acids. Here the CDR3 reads CATSRIYRVNAEAFF. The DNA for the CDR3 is TGTGCCACCAGCAGAATATACAGGGTAAACGCTGAAGCTTTCTTT.

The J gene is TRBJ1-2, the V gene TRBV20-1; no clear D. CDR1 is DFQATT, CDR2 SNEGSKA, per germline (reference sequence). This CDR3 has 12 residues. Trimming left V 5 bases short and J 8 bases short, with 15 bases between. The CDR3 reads CSAQTQTEGYTF. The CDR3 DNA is TGCAGTGCTCAGACCCAAACGGAGGGCTACACCTTC.

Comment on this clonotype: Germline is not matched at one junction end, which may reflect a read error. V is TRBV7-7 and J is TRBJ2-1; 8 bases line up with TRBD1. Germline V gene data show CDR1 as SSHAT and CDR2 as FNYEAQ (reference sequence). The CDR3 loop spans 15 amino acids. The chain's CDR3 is CASSQRQGAGNKQFF. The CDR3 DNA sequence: TGTGCTAGCAGCCAGCGCCAGGGGGCTGGCAATAAGCAGTTCTTC.